The subject of this entry is one T cell receptor (beta chain). The antigen is not known. The sample belongs to a study of T cells expressing NK-cell markers. Study in general: HCMV seropositivity marked most of the eight sequenced donors; one was seronegative.

The germline V gene has CDR1 SGHTA and CDR2 FQGNSA. There are 17 residues in the CDR3. The study, taken as a whole, reports: Top CD8+ clonotypes included the dominant CD3+CD56+NKG2C+ clonotypes in roughly six donors.

TCRdb reprocessed the 5' RACE reads, keeping one entry per CDR3 protein, no DNA. Here the sample table reports approximately 460,000 distinct CDR3 sequences. This TCR derives from a woman aged 18 to 75 in good health. The gene calls are TRBV7-2 and TRBJ2-3; the D gene TCRdb calls, TRBD2, cannot be checked with no DNA. The sample was blood T cells: a sorted CD56 or NKG2C T cell subset, CD4+ or CD8+ T cells, or bulk PBMC T cells (not recorded which). The CDR3 protein is CASSWGLAGVTADTQYF.